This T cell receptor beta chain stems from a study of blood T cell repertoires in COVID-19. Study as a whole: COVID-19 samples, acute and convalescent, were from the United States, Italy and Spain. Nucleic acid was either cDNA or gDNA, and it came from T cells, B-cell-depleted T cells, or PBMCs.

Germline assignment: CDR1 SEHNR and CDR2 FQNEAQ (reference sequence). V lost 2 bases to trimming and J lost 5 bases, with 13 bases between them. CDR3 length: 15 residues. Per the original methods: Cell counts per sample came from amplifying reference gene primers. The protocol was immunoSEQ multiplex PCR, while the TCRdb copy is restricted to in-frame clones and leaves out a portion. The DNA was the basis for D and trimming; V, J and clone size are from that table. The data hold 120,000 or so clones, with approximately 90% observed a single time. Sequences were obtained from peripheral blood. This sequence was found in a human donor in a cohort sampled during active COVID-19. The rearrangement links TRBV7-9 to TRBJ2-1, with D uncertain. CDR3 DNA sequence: TGTGCCAGCAGCTTACCGTGGAGAGTCAACAATGAGCAGTTCTTC. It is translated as CASSLPWRVNNEQFF.